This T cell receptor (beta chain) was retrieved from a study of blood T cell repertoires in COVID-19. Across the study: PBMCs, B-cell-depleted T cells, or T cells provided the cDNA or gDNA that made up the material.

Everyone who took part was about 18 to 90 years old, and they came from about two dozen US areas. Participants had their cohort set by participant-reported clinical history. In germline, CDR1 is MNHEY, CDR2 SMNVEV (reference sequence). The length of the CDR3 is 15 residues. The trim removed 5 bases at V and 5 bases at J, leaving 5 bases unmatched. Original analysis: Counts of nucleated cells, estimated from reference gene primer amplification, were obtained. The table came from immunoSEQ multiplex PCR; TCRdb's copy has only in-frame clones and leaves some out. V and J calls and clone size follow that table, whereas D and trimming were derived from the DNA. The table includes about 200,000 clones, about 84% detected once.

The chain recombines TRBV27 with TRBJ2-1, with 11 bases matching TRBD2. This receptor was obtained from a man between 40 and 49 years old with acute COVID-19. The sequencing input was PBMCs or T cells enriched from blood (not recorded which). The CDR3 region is CASSLKTSGNNEQFF. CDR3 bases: TGTGCCAGCAGTCTCAAGACTAGCGGGAACAATGAGCAGTTCTTC.